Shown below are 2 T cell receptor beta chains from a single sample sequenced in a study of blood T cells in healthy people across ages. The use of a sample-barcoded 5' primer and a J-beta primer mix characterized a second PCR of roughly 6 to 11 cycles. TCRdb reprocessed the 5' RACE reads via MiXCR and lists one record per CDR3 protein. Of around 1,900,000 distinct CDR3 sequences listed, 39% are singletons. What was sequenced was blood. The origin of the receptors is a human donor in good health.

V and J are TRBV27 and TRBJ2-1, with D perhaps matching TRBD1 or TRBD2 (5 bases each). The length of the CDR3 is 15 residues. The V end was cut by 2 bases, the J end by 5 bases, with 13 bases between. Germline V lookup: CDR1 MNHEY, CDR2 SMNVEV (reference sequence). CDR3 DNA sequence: TGTGCCAGCAGTTTAATCTTGGGGGTAAACAATGAGCAGTTCTTC. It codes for CASSLILGVNNEQFF.

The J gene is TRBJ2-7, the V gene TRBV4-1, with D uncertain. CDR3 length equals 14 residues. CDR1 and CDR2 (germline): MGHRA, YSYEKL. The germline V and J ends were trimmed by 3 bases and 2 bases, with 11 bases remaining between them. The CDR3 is CASSQTSFAYEQYF. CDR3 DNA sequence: TGCGCCAGCAGCCAGACAAGTTTCGCCTACGAGCAGTACTTC.